This TCR beta chain was sequenced for a study of blood T cell repertoires in COVID-19. Libraries were prepared by immunoSEQ multiplex PCR; TCRdb keeps only in-frame clonotypes and omits some of them. This table has about 68,000 clones, approximately 80% appearing once. This CDR3 has 16 amino acids. CDR1 and CDR2 (germline): SGHRS, YFSETQ. Trimming took off 4 bases at V and 1 base at J, with 16 bases between the two ends. The clonotype originates from a woman aged 50 to 60 with acute or convalescent COVID-19. Source material: peripheral blood. The chain combines TRBV5-1 with TRBJ2-3; D perhaps matches TRBD2 (7 bases). CDR3 sequence reads: CASSNYREGGTDTQYF. The CDR3, as DNA: TGCGCCAGCAGCAACTACAGGGAGGGAGGCACAGATACGCAGTATTTT.